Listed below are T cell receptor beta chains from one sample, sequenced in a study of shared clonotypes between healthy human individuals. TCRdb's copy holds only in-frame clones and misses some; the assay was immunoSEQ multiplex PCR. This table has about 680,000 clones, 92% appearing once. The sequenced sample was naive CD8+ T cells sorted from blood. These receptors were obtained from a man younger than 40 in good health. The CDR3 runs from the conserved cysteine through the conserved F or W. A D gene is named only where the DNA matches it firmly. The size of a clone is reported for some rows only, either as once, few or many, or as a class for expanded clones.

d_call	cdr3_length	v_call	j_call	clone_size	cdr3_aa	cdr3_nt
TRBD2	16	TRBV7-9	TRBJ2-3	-	CASSSRTSGTGDTQYF	TGTGCCAGCAGCTCCCGGACTAGCGGCACCGGGGATACGCAGTATTTT
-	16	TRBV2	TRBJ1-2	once	CASNIEGDDTNYGYTF	TGTGCCAGCAACATAGAGGGCGACGACACTAACTATGGCTACACCTTC
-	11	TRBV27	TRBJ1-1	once	CASIKNTEAFF	TGTGCCAGCATAAAGAACACTGAAGCTTTCTTT
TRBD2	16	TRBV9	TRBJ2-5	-	CASSNRLAGDQETQYF	TGTGCCAGCAGCAACAGACTAGCGGGGGACCAAGAGACCCAGTACTTC
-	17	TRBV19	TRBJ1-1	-	CASSIDRGQIMNTEAFF	TGTGCCAGTAGTATAGATCGTGGACAGATCATGAACACTGAAGCTTTCTTT
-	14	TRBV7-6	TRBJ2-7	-	CASSLGPGLGEQYF	TGTGCCAGCAGCTTAGGCCCGGGCCTGGGGGAGCAGTACTTC
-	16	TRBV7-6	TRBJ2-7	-	CASSQLSFEQNYEQYF	TGTGCCAGCAGCCAACTTAGCTTTGAACAGAACTACGAGCAGTACTTC
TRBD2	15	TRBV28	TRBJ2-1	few	CASSWGSGTMDEQFF	TGTGCCAGCAGCTGGGGTAGCGGGACGATGGATGAGCAGTTCTTC
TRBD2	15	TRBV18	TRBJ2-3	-	CASSSGGVHNYTQYF	TGTGCCAGCTCCTCGGGGGGGGTTCACAACTATACGCAGTATTTT
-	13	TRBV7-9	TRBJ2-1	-	CASTFGYYNEQFF	TGTGCCAGCACCTTCGGCTACTACAATGAGCAGTTCTTC
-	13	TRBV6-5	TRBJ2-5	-	CASSYGPAGTQYF	TGTGCCAGCAGTTACGGGCCCGCCGGGACCCAGTACTTC
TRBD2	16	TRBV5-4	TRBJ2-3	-	CASSLGAGVRTDTQYF	TGTGCCAGCAGCTTGGGAGCGGGAGTCCGCACAGATACGCAGTATTTT
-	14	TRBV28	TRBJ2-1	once	CASSSSAIIDEQFF	TGTGCCAGCAGTTCTAGCGCTATTATTGATGAGCAGTTCTTC
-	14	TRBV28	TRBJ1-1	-	CASSFSQGNTEAFF	TGTGCCAGCAGTTTTTCGCAGGGGAACACTGAAGCTTTCTTT
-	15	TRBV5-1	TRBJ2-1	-	CASSLSAPTYNEQFF	TGCGCCAGCAGCTTGTCCGCCCCAACCTACAATGAGCAGTTCTTC
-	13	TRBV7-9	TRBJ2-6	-	CASRYLGANVLTF	TGTGCCAGCAGGTACCTTGGGGCCAACGTCCTGACTTTC
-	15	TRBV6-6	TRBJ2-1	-	CASSYESGRRHEQFF	TGTGCCAGCAGTTACGAATCGGGGAGAAGGCATGAGCAGTTCTTC
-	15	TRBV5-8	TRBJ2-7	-	CASSPGRGGDYEQYF	TGTGCCAGCAGCCCTGGAAGAGGGGGAGACTACGAGCAGTACTTC
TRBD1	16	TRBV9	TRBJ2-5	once	CASSARQGARRETQYF	TGTGCCAGCAGCGCTAGGCAGGGGGCCCGGAGAGAGACCCAGTACTTC
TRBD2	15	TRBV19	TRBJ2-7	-	CASSSGTSGTYEQYF	TGTGCCAGTAGTTCCGGGACTAGCGGTACCTACGAGCAGTACTTC
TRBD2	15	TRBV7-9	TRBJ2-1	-	CASSGLAGLYNEQFF	TGTGCCAGCAGCGGACTAGCGGGATTGTACAATGAGCAGTTCTTC
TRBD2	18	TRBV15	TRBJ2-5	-	CATSRVGTSERVQETQYF	TGTGCCACCAGCAGAGTAGGGACTAGCGAGAGAGTCCAAGAGACCCAGTACTTC
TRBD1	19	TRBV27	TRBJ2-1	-	CASSRPKEIQGAAYNEQFF	TGTGCCAGCAGCAGACCGAAGGAAATACAGGGGGCTGCTTACAATGAGCAGTTCTTC
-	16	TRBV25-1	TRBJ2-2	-	CASSEFRAPNTGELFF	TGTGCCAGCAGTGAATTCAGGGCCCCGAACACCGGGGAGCTGTTTTTT
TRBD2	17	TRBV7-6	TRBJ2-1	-	CASSLRGLSGRADEQFF	TGTGCCAGCAGCTTAAGGGGTCTTTCCGGGAGGGCTGATGAGCAGTTCTTC
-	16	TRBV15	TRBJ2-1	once	CATSATRLRGDNEQFF	TGTGCCACCAGCGCGACACGACTGCGCGGGGACAATGAGCAGTTCTTC
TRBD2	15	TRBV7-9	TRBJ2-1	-	CASGSSGSSYNEQFF	TGTGCCAGCGGAAGTAGCGGGAGCTCCTACAATGAGCAGTTCTTC
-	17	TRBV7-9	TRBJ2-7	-	CASSTDWGFERPGEQYF	TGTGCCAGCAGCACAGATTGGGGATTTGAGCGGCCAGGAGAGCAGTACTTC
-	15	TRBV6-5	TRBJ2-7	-	CASSYRAGASYEQYF	TGTGCCAGCAGTTACCGAGCCGGGGCCTCCTACGAGCAGTACTTC
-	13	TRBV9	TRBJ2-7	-	CASSVVSNYEQYF	TGTGCCAGCAGCGTAGTGAGCAACTACGAGCAGTACTTC
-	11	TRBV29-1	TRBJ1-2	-	CSVDRRLGYTF	TGCAGCGTTGATAGAAGGTTAGGCTACACCTTC
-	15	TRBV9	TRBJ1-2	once	CASSVGQAGNYGYTF	TGTGCCAGCAGCGTAGGACAGGCCGGTAACTATGGCTACACCTTC
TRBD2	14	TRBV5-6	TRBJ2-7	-	CASSLLADSYEQYF	TGTGCCAGCAGCTTACTAGCGGACTCCTACGAGCAGTACTTC
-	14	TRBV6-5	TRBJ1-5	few	CASSMSGDAQPQHF	TGTGCCAGCAGTATGTCAGGGGATGCTCAGCCCCAGCATTTT
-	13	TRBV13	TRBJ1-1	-	CASSLGRGGEAFF	TGTGCCAGCAGCTTAGGTAGGGGGGGTGAAGCTTTCTTT
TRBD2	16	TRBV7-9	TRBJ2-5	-	CASSARLAEEGETQYF	TGTGCCAGCAGCGCCCGACTAGCGGAGGAGGGAGAGACCCAGTACTTC
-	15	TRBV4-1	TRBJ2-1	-	CASSRMPGDYNEQFF	TGCGCCAGCAGCCGCATGCCAGGGGACTACAATGAGCAGTTCTTC
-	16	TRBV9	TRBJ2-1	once	CASSRGAGPSYNEQFF	TGTGCCAGCAGCCGGGGGGCAGGTCCATCCTACAATGAGCAGTTCTTC
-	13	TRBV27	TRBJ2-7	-	CASSLSVHFEQYF	TGTGCCAGCAGTTTATCGGTACACTTCGAGCAGTACTTC
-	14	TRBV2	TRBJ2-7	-	CASSADSSVGEQYF	TGTGCCAGCAGTGCAGACAGCTCCGTCGGGGAGCAGTACTTC
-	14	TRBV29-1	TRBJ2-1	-	CSSPQDSRDDEQFF	TGCAGCTCCCCCCAGGACTCCCGAGACGATGAGCAGTTCTTC
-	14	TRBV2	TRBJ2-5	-	CASSGPQDQETQYF	TGTGCCAGCAGTGGACCGCAGGACCAAGAGACCCAGTACTTC
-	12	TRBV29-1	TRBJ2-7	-	CSVELDSYEQYF	TGCAGCGTTGAACTAGATTCCTACGAGCAGTACTTC
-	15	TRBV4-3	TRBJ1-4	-	CASSQEGDSNEKLFF	TGCGCCAGCAGCCAAGAGGGGGACTCTAATGAAAAACTGTTTTTT
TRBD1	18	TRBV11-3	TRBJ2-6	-	CASSPDDRDTSGANVLTF	TGTGCCAGCAGCCCAGACGACAGGGATACCTCTGGGGCCAACGTCCTGACTTTC
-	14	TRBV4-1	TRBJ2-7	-	CASSPNIDGYEQYF	TGCGCCAGCAGCCCAAACATCGACGGATACGAGCAGTACTTC
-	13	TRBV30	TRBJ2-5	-	CACNDERVETQYF	TGTGCCTGTAATGACGAAAGGGTAGAGACCCAGTACTTC
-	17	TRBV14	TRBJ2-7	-	CASSPLGATPTTYEQYF	TGTGCCAGCAGCCCCCTCGGCGCGACTCCCACTACCTACGAGCAGTACTTC
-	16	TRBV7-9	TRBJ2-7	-	CASSRNEGVYPYEQYF	TGTGCCAGCAGTCGAAACGAAGGAGTCTACCCCTACGAGCAGTACTTC
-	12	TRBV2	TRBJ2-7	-	CASIDVSYEQYF	TGTGCCAGCATCGACGTCTCCTACGAGCAGTACTTC
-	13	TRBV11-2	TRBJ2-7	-	CASSPTYTAEQYF	TGTGCCAGCAGCCCTACTTATACAGCCGAGCAGTACTTC
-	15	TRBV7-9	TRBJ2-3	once	CASSLRDMGTDTQYF	TGTGCCAGCAGCTTAAGGGATATGGGCACAGATACGCAGTATTTT
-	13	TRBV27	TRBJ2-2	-	CASSFGVSGELFF	TGTGCCAGCAGTTTTGGGGTTAGCGGGGAGCTGTTTTTT
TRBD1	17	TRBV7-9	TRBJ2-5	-	CASSLPNSGTAEETQYF	TGTGCCAGCAGCCTACCCAATTCCGGGACAGCCGAAGAGACCCAGTACTTC
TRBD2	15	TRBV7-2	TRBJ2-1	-	CASSLLAGGPNEQFF	TGTGCCAGCAGCTTACTAGCGGGAGGGCCTAATGAGCAGTTCTTC
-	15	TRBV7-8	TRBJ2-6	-	CASSLFWSGANVLTF	TGTGCCAGCAGCTTATTTTGGTCTGGGGCCAACGTCCTGACTTTC
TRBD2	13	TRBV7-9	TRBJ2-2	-	CASRLAGTGELFF	TGTGCCAGCAGGCTAGCGGGAACGGGGGAGCTGTTTTTT